This T cell receptor beta chain was recorded in a study of control samples from healthy donors and cancer patients. CDR3 size: 17 residues. The ends were cut back, 1 base at V and 4 bases at J, with 16 bases in the middle. Germline V lookup: CDR1 LGHNA, CDR2 YNFKEQ. Profiled with immunoSEQ multiplex PCR; TCRdb holds only in-frame clones, not every one. The sample comprises some 410,000 clones, approximately 92% of which are singletons, and around 6.5% rests with the top ten. J is TRBJ1-4 and V is TRBV4-2; TRBD1 might be the D (5 bases). The sequenced material came from PBMCs. The receptor was isolated from a man aged 35-49 years with head and neck cancer. The CDR3 nucleotides read TGTGCCAGCAGCCAAGGGGTTAACAGGTTAGGTAATGAAAAACTGTTTTTT. Protein product: CASSQGVNRLGNEKLFF.